This T cell receptor (beta chain) was recovered during a study of T-cell memory formation after mild COVID-19. Study outcomes and limitations: Nothing confirmed that second-wave clones peaking on day 37 were specific for SARS-CoV-2.

Via MiXCR, TCRdb re-called the 5' RACE reads, giving one row per CDR3 protein. The profile covers 200,000 to 300,000 distinct CDR3 sequences, with 8% to 9.5% appearing a single time and roughly 21% taken by the ten largest. This clonotype showed up many times. Its antigen is unidentified. V dropped 2 bases and J dropped 6 bases, with 13 bases sitting between them. This CDR3 comprises 15 residues. Sequenced material: PBMCs or a T cell subset sorted from them (not recorded which). This clonotype was obtained from a man aged 18 to 29 who had mild COVID-19 (a few samples of this study predate the infection). Cell type and time point are not known. The V call is TRBV12-3 or TRBV12-4, the J call TRBJ2-2; the D gene is possibly TRBD1 (5 bases). This CDR3 reads CASSLTRAFPGELFF. The DNA of the CDR3 is TGTGCCAGCAGTTTAACCAGGGCCTTTCCCGGGGAGCTGTTTTTT.